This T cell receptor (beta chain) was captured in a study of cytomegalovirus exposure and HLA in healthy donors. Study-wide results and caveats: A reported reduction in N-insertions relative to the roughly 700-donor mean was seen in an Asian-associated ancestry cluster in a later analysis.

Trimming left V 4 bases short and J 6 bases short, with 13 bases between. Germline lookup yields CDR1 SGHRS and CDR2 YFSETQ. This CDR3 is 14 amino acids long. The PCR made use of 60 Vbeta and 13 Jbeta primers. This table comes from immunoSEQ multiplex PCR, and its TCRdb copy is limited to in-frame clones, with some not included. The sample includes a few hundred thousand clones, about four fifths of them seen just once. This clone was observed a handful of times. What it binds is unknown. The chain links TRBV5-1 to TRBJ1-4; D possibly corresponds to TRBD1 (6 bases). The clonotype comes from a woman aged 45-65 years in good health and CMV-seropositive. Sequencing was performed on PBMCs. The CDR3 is CASSPVPGDEKLFF. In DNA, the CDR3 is TGCGCCAGCAGCCCGGTCCCAGGGGATGAAAAACTGTTTTTT.